These 16 T cell receptor beta chains were all obtained from the same sample, sequenced in a study of glioma-infiltrating T cells. Amplification of TCR alpha and beta CDR3 regions from RNA used iRepertoire nested multiplex PCR. TCRdb processed the multiplex PCR reads anew with MiXCR; each CDR3 protein has one entry. The sample has about 380,000 distinct CDR3 sequences; about two fifths are singletons. Material for sequencing was glioma tissue, nonneoplastic brain tissue, or PBMCs (not recorded which). Receptors originate from a human donor with low-grade glioma or glioblastoma, undergoing nonglioma brain surgery, or in good health (not recorded which).

As regards this clonotype: Given a much more abundant clone one base away, this may be a read error. This chain connects TRBV6-2 or TRBV6-3 to TRBJ2-5, with 7 bases identical to TRBD2. CDR1 is MNHEY, CDR2 SVGEGT, per germline. With V trimmed by 7 bases and J by 1 base, 6 bases remained unmatched. There are 14 residues in the CDR3. The chain's CDR3 is CASTNLAAQETQYF. The CDR3 region has the DNA TGTGCCAGCACCAATCTAGCGGCCCAAGAGACCCAGTACTTC.

As for this clonotype: One junction end does not reproduce the germline sequence, and a read error may be involved. The chain is built from TRBV7-2 and TRBJ2-1, with 7 bases identical to TRBD1. Looked up from germline, CDR1 is SGHTA and CDR2 is FQGNSA. The CDR3 has 15 amino acids. This chain's CDR3 is CASSSLGGSNNEQFF. CDR3 coding DNA: TGTGCCAGCAGCTCTCTAGGGGGCTCCAACAATGAGCAGTTCTTC. Variable domain in full (rest from reference TRBV7-2 and TRBJ2-1): GAGVSQSPSNKVTEKGKDVELRCDPISGHTALYWYRQSLGQGLEFLIYFQGNSAPDKSGLPSDRFSAERTGGSVSTLTIQRTQQEDSAVYLCASSSLGGSNNEQFFGPGTRLTVL.

This clonotype was seen more than once but under ten times. This chain connects TRBV20-1 to TRBJ1-6, with D possibly TRBD1 on 6 matching bases. The germline V and J ends were trimmed by 3 bases and 5 bases, with 11 bases remaining between them. CDR3 size: 14 residues. Germline loops: CDR1 DFQATT, CDR2 SNEGSKA (reference sequence). The CDR3 loop is CSASRGLNNSPLHF. The CDR3 DNA is TGCAGTGCTAGCCGGGGGCTCAATAATTCACCCCTCCACTTT.

The rearrangement joins TRBV28 to TRBJ1-2, with 10 bases lining up with TRBD1. Germline V CDR1 and CDR2: MDHEN, SYDVKM. The length of the CDR3 is 14 residues. J lost 6 bases, V lost 5 bases, and 6 bases had no gene match. CDR3 nucleotide sequence: TGTGCCAGCAGTCGACAGGGGGCGGGCCATGGCTACACCTTC. Amino acids: CASSRQGAGHGYTF.

The chain joins TRBV24-1 to TRBJ2-3; tentative D call: TRBD2 (7 bases). Germline V gene data show CDR1 as KGHDR and CDR2 as SFDVKD. CDR3 size: 17 residues. Between the trimmed V and J ends, which lost 6 bases and 5 bases, there was a span of 23 bases. The CDR3 DNA is TGTGCCACCAGTTGGTTTTCGGTGCGGGGGCGAGGAGATACGCAGTATTTT. It is translated as CATSWFSVRGRGDTQYF.

The chain employs TRBV18 and TRBJ2-1, with TRBD2 matching over 11 bases. J lost 7 bases, V lost 5 bases, and 1 base had no gene match. The CDR3 is made up of 13 amino acids. The V gene's germline CDR1 is KGHSH and CDR2 LQKENI. The CDR3 loop reads CASSASGRNEQFF. The DNA for the CDR3 is TGTGCCAGCTCAGCTAGCGGGAGGAATGAGCAGTTCTTC.

This clonotype appeared a few times. This chain joins TRBV19 and TRBJ2-1, with 8 bases lining up with TRBD2. CDR1 LNHDA and CDR2 SQIVND come from the germline V gene (reference sequence). This CDR3 contains 14 residues. The V gene end was trimmed by 2 bases and the J gene end by 4 bases; junction bases not matched to a gene: 1. CDR3 sequence (DNA): TGTGCCAGTAGTATATTAGCGGGGTACAATGAGCAGTTCTTC. Amino acid sequence: CASSILAGYNEQFF. The variable domain in full, with the rest retrieved from reference TRBV19 and TRBJ2-1, is DGGITQSPKYLFRKEGQNVTLSCEQNLNHDAMYWYRQDPGQGLRLIYYSQIVNDFQKGDIAEGYSVSREKKESFPLTVTSAQKNPTAFYLCASSILAGYNEQFFGPGTRLTVL.

This clonotype was counted ten times or more. The rearrangement links TRBV27 to TRBJ1-1; the D gene is possibly TRBD1 (6 bases). This CDR3 has 13 amino acids. V was shortened by 6 bases and J by 5 bases, with 13 bases between the two germline ends. The germline gives CDR1 MNHEY, CDR2 SMNVEV (reference sequence). CDR3 sequence: CASRQGVWTEAFF. The CDR3 nucleotides are TGTGCCAGCAGACAGGGTGTTTGGACTGAAGCTTTCTTT.

The chain combines TRBV20-1 with TRBJ1-5, with D unclear. Trimming stripped 6 bases from V and 2 bases from J, with 8 bases between. The germline V gene has CDR1 DFQATT and CDR2 SNEGSKA (reference sequence). The CDR3 covers 12 residues. The CDR3 nucleotides are TGCAGTGCCCAGTCGGGCAATCAGCCCCAGCATTTT. It encodes CSAQSGNQPQHF.

The V call is TRBV28, the J call TRBJ1-5; D is unresolved. The V end lost 5 bases, the J end lost 8 bases, and 22 bases lay between the germline ends. The CDR3 sequence is 16 residues long. Germline loops: CDR1 MDHEN, CDR2 SYDVKM. CDR3: CASSIMVQSRTEPQHF. The CDR3 DNA reads TGTGCCAGCAGTATCATGGTACAGTCACGGACGGAGCCCCAGCATTTT.

This clonotype was recorded at least ten times. The chain couples TRBV6-2 or TRBV6-3 to TRBJ2-1; 7 bases align to TRBD2. The CDR3 spans 12 residues. From germline, CDR1 is MNHEY and CDR2 SVGEGT. The ends lost 9 bases at V and 7 bases at J; junction bases unmatched: 6. CDR3 loop: CASEIGGNEQFF. The CDR3 nucleotides are TGTGCCAGTGAGATCGGGGGGAATGAGCAGTTCTTC.

The chain recombines TRBV14 with TRBJ2-7; 7 bases align to TRBD2. The CDR3 extends over 17 amino acids. Germline assignment: CDR1 SGHDN and CDR2 FVKESK. Trimming cost V 0 bases and J 5 bases; bases outside gene matches: 13. The CDR3 loop reads CASSQDPPGGGYNEQYF. DNA for the CDR3: TGTGCCAGCAGCCAAGATCCCCCCGGGGGAGGGTACAACGAGCAGTACTTC.

This clonotype was detected many times. The chain has TRBV28 and TRBJ2-3, with 7 positions matching TRBD2. This CDR3 has 14 residues. Per the germline V gene, CDR1 is MDHEN and CDR2 is SYDVKM. The V and J ends lost 8 bases and 2 bases, in that order; junction bases with no gene match: 7. The chain's CDR3 is CASGLSGNTDTQYF. The CDR3 DNA sequence: TGTGCCAGCGGATTGAGCGGGAACACAGATACGCAGTATTTT.

About this clonotype itself: Possible read error: a much larger clone is one base away. V usage is TRBV7-6 and J usage is TRBJ2-1; D might be TRBD2 (5 bases). The CDR3 totals 15 residues. In germline, CDR1 is SGHVS, CDR2 FNYEAQ. CDR3 in DNA: TGTGCCAGCAGCTTAGAGGCGGGCTCCTACAATAAGCAGTTCTTC. It is translated as CASSLEAGSYNKQFF.

On this clonotype itself: A much larger clone lies one base from this, so it may be a read error. This chain uses TRBV6-6 with TRBJ2-1; D unresolved. The CDR3 has 12 amino acids. The germline gives CDR1 MNHNY, CDR2 SVGAGI (reference sequence). V was cut by 2 bases and J by 9 bases, with 8 bases left in between. CDR3: CASSYRVGEQFF. In DNA, the CDR3 is TGTGCCAGCAGTTACCGAGTGGGTGAGCAGTTCTTC.

CDR3 amino acids: CASSNRGRSSYNEQFF. CDR3 coding DNA: TGTGCCAGCAGCAATCGGGGACGGAGCTCCTACAATGAGCAGTTCTTC. The gene calls are TRBV7-8 and TRBJ2-1, with D perhaps being TRBD1 or TRBD2 (5 bases each). Per the germline V gene, CDR1 is SGHVS and CDR2 is FQNEAQ. V gave up 5 bases and J gave up 0 bases, with 14 bases separating them. The CDR3 length is 16 residues.